This note documents a single TCR beta chain sequence. These data originate in a study of blood T cell repertoires in COVID-19. Study background: PBMCs, B-cell-depleted T cells, or T cells were the source of the cDNA or gDNA that made up the material.

The CDR3 length is 15 residues. Germline loops: CDR1 MNHEY, CDR2 SVGAGI. V lost 0 bases and J lost 7; bases outside the gene matches: 2. Original analysis: It was from reference gene primer amplification that nucleated cell counts were estimated. The repertoire was sequenced with immunoSEQ multiplex PCR; TCRdb's copy has only in-frame clones and lacks some. V and J calls and clone size come straight from that table; D and trimming were deduced from the DNA. This sample yields some 61,000 clones, of which approximately 90% are seen a single time; roughly 8% belongs to the top ten. Sequences were obtained from peripheral blood. The chain is built from TRBV6-5 and TRBJ1-4; TRBD1 agrees at 10 bases. The TCR comes from a young man with acute or convalescent COVID-19. CDR3 in amino acids: CASSYSGQGTEKLFF. DNA of the CDR3: TGTGCCAGCAGTTACTCGGGACAGGGGACTGAAAAACTGTTTTTT.